This T cell receptor (beta chain) was identified in a study of T cells in Graves' hyperthyroidism and ophthalmopathy (dated by TCRdb to about 2019). Regarding the research as a whole: TCR V-J signatures able to tell the groups apart were searched for in a discovery cohort of around 95 patients, of whom about 40 had Graves' ophthalmopathy and roughly 58 had stable Graves' hyperthyroidism. Whether ophthalmopathy could be predicted prospectively was tested in an independent validation cohort made up of roughly 19 hyperthyroidism patients plus 17 patients who later progressed to ophthalmopathy. TCR Vbeta CDR3 sequencing of 130 to 150 peripheral blood samples (about 45 ophthalmopathy, roughly 74 hyperthyroidism and some 17 progressor patients) is reported in the paper. For training and testing, the 100 or so patients in the discovery cohort were randomly divided in a 7:3 ratio. In addition, the study compared T-cell repertoires in thyroid tissue and in blood from about 6 Graves' hyperthyroidism patients. Following sampling, methimazole starting at 30 mg daily was given to hyperthyroidism patients, and high-dose intravenous methylprednisolone was given to ophthalmopathy patients. The study at large found these results: Sample size was not statistically predetermined, and investigators were not blinded to group allocation. In validation, the model predicted progression to ophthalmopathy with 60% to 71% sensitivity and less than 75% specificity, a median of around six months before onset. Blood samples also contained most of the expanded thyroid clonotypes (frequency above 0.001), which suggests that blood repertoires may reflect thyroid immune responses. Ophthalmopathy was separated from stable hyperthyroidism by a 13 V-J signature model, with approximately 89% sensitivity and 81% to 82% specificity obtained in cross-validation and 80%/75% obtained in testing.

This clonotype was counted ten times or more. There is no known antigen for this receptor. Qualities for individual bases were not recorded, and no much larger clone is one base off. The TCR beta CDR3 regions were amplified from RNA transcripts. The first round of RT-PCR for the TCR CDR3 was performed with the HTBI primer set and the Qiagen OneStep RT-PCR kit. Libraries were constructed in a second round of multiplex PCR, after which size selection and purification were performed. Paired-end sequencing of the libraries was performed with 100 bp reads on an Illumina HiSeq2000. The published analysis was carried out like this. SOAPnuke was used to process the raw data, with reads discarded if the reads contained adapters or uncalled bases, had a mean Phred below 15, or lacked an exact constant-primer or identifier match. COPE v1.2.5 was used to merge high-quality paired reads, and clonotypes were defined as unique nucleotide sequences. MiTCR v1.1 was used to align the clonotypes against IMGT TRBV, TRBD and TRBJ reference segments. Only V-J combinations with frequency above 0.0001, covering 99.2% of repertoires, were analysed. The TCS score was defined as F50 (clonal expansion) divided by E x V (chaos), with BLOSUM62-based TCRdist calculated between CDR3 peptides within each V-J. Welch's t-statistics and random forest reduced 500 to 550 V-J features to around 14, which were used in a naive Bayes classifier (R e1071). Thyroid-blood repertoire similarity was quantified with the Morisita-Horn index. In-frame beta chains were kept once TCRdb had trimmed the public reads at Q25 with fastp and called clones with MiXCR. Each CDR3 protein appears once, grouped with its most common genes and DNA. In this record, the V and J calls reflect TCRdb's handling and not the investigators' own analysis. This sample holds roughly 570,000 distinct CDR3 sequences; approximately 44% were observed only once. 15% to 20% of the sample is held by the ten biggest clonotypes.

Any patient with an uncontrolled infection, another autoimmune disease, pregnancy or lactation was excluded. Diagnoses were established on the basis of clinical symptoms, serum thyroxine and TRAb, thyroid ultrasound, and orbital computed tomography. Total RNA was extracted with Trizol reagent, and quality was checked on an Agilent 2100 Bioanalyzer. The material sequenced was peripheral blood or thyroid tissue (not recorded which). The clonotype comes from an adult woman with Graves' disease, either hyperthyroidism or ophthalmopathy (not recorded which).

The DNA sequence is as follows: TGTGCCAGCACCGGACAGGGAAGAGGCTACACCTTC. It encodes CASTGQGRGYTF. The chain is made from TRBV2 and TRBJ1-2, with 8 bases in between that match TRBD1. From the cysteine up to the phenylalanine, the CDR3 has a length of 12 residues. Here the CDR3 DNA is all that survives: 36 bases in frame from base 1. CDR1 SNHLY and CDR2 FYNNEI are derived from the germline V gene. Unmatched junction bases come to 6, with V trimmed by 7 bases and J by 8 bases.